The rows below give T cell receptor beta chains drawn from one sample of a study of T cell responses to AZD1222 COVID-19 vaccine. TCRdb keeps only in-frame clones here, not all; method: immunoSEQ multiplex PCR. The table includes some 120,000 clones, around nine tenths detected once. This specimen was peripheral blood, taken on day 0 of AZD1222 vaccination. The receptors here all came from an adult in good health. Both conserved end residues are part of each CDR3. The D gene is left open where the match is weak. Not all rows give a size; the values are once, few, many and, for expanded clones, a class.

length	V	J	D	size	DNA	CDR3
14	TRBV28	TRBJ2-5	-	few	TGTGCCAGCAGTCCCCGGGGCAGACAAGAGACCCAGTACTTC	CASSPRGRQETQYF
14	TRBV28	TRBJ2-3	-	-	TGTGCCAGCAATCAGGCCCAAACAGGGGATACGCAGTATTTT	CASNQAQTGDTQYF
14	TRBV7-6	TRBJ2-2	-	-	TGTGCCAGCAGCCCCTCAAGGGTCGGCGGGGAGCTGTTTTTT	CASSPSRVGGELFF
14	TRBV11-2	TRBJ1-5	-	few	TGTGCCAGCAGCTTAGATACAGGAATCAGCCCCCAGCATTTT	CASSLDTGISPQHF
15	TRBV27	TRBJ1-1	-	once	TGTGCCAGCAGTTCGACCGGGACGCCGAACACTGAAGCTTTCTTT	CASSSTGTPNTEAFF
15	TRBV6-5	TRBJ1-6	TRBD1	-	TGTGCCAGCAGTTACGGACAGGGGGCCAATTCACCCCTCCACTTT	CASSYGQGANSPLHF
13	TRBV6-5	TRBJ1-1	-	-	TGTGCCAGCAGTATTGCATTGAACACTGAAGCTTTCTTT	CASSIALNTEAFF
14	TRBV28	TRBJ2-5	-	-	TGTGCCACTAGAGAGGAGGGGGCGAAAGAGACCCAGTACTTC	CATREEGAKETQYF
16	TRBV13	TRBJ1-2	TRBD1	-	TGTGCCAGCAGCCCTAGGGGGCCAGGGGAGTCCTATGGCTACACCTTC	CASSPRGPGESYGYTF
13	TRBV12-3/TRBV12-4	TRBJ1-3	-	-	TGTGCCAGCAGTCCGCAATCTGGAAACACCATATATTTT	CASSPQSGNTIYF
16	TRBV7-9	TRBJ1-4	-	-	TGTGCCAGCAGCTTATTATTAGGACAGAGAAATGAAAAACTGTTTTTT	CASSLLLGQRNEKLFF
16	TRBV5-1	TRBJ2-5	TRBD2	-	TGCGCCAGCAGCCCGCGGGCTAGCGGGGGTCGAGAGACCCAGTACTTC	CASSPRASGGRETQYF
13	TRBV19	TRBJ1-2	-	-	TGTGCCAGTAGTTCCTCTTGGGGTGTTGGCTACACCTTC	CASSSSWGVGYTF
16	TRBV5-5	TRBJ1-1	-	-	TGTGCCAGCAGCTTGGCCGGAGGGGCTTATGGCACTGAAGCTTTCTTT	CASSLAGGAYGTEAFF
15	TRBV19	TRBJ2-1	-	-	TGTGCCAGTTCCCCAGGCGGACGGATAACAGGTGAGCAGTTCTTC	CASSPGGRITGEQFF
13	TRBV28	TRBJ2-5	-	-	TGTGCCAGCAGTTTACGGGGGCAAGAGACCCAGTACTTC	CASSLRGQETQYF
14	TRBV11-1	TRBJ1-1	TRBD1	-	TGTGCCAGCAGCTGGACAGGGGATGGCACTGAAGCTTTCTTT	CASSWTGDGTEAFF
16	TRBV27	TRBJ1-1	TRBD1	-	TGTGCCAGCAGTTTAGTCAGGGGGCGTATTGACACTGAAGCTTTCTTT	CASSLVRGRIDTEAFF
14	TRBV15	TRBJ1-5	TRBD1	-	TGTGCCACCAGCACTACGACAGGGGTACAGCCCCAGCATTTT	CATSTTTGVQPQHF
12	TRBV30	TRBJ1-6	-	-	TGTGCCTGGAGCCTAAGGGGTTCACCCCTCCACTTT	CAWSLRGSPLHF
17	TRBV6-1	TRBJ2-1	TRBD2	-	TGTGCCAGCAGTGTAATACGTATGCGGGAGGGCTACAATGAGCAGTTCTTC	CASSVIRMREGYNEQFF
15	TRBV5-1	TRBJ1-1	TRBD1	-	TGCGCCAGCAGCCCCCCTAGACAGGGTGGGACTGAAGCTTTCTTT	CASSPPRQGGTEAFF
17	TRBV25-1	TRBJ1-6	-	-	TGTGCCAGCAGTGAATATGCTGGGGGACCTGGTGGTTCACCCCTCCACTTT	CASSEYAGGPGGSPLHF
12	TRBV24-1	TRBJ1-2	-	once	TGTGCCACCAGCCCGGACGGTTATGGCTACACCTTC	CATSPDGYGYTF
14	TRBV30	TRBJ1-3	-	few	TGTGCCTGGACCCGGGACATCGGGGGTACCACCATATATTTT	CAWTRDIGGTTIYF
13	TRBV19	TRBJ2-3	-	-	TGTGCCAGTAACAACCTGGCTACAGATACGCAGTATTTT	CASNNLATDTQYF
15	TRBV7-9	TRBJ2-3	TRBD1	-	TGTGCCAGCAGCGCACAGGGGGAGGACACAGATACGCAGTATTTT	CASSAQGEDTDTQYF
12	TRBV6-1	TRBJ1-1	-	-	TGTGCCAGCAGTGAAGTGAGAAATGAAGCTTTCTTT	CASSEVRNEAFF
13	TRBV30	TRBJ2-5	TRBD1	-	TGTGCCTCCGGACAGGGAACTGGCGAGACCCAGTACTTC	CASGQGTGETQYF
14	TRBV2	TRBJ1-2	-	once	TGTGCCAGCAGCAAGTGGCAGGGGTCCTATGGCTACACCTTC	CASSKWQGSYGYTF